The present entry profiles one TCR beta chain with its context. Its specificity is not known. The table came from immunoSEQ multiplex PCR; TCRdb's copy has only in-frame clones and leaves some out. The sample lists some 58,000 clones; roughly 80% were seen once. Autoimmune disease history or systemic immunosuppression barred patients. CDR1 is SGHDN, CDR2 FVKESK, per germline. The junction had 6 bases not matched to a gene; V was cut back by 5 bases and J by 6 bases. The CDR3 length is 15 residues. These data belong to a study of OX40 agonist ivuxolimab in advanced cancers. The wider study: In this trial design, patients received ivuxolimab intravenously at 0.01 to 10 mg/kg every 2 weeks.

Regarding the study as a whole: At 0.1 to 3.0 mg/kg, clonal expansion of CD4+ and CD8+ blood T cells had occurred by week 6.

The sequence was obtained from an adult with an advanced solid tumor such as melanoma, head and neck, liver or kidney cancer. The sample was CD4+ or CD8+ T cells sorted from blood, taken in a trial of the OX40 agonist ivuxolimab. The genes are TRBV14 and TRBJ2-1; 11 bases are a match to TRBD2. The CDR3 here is CASSRNGLAGNEQFF. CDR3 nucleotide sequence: TGTGCCAGCAGCAGAAATGGACTAGCGGGCAATGAGCAGTTCTTC.